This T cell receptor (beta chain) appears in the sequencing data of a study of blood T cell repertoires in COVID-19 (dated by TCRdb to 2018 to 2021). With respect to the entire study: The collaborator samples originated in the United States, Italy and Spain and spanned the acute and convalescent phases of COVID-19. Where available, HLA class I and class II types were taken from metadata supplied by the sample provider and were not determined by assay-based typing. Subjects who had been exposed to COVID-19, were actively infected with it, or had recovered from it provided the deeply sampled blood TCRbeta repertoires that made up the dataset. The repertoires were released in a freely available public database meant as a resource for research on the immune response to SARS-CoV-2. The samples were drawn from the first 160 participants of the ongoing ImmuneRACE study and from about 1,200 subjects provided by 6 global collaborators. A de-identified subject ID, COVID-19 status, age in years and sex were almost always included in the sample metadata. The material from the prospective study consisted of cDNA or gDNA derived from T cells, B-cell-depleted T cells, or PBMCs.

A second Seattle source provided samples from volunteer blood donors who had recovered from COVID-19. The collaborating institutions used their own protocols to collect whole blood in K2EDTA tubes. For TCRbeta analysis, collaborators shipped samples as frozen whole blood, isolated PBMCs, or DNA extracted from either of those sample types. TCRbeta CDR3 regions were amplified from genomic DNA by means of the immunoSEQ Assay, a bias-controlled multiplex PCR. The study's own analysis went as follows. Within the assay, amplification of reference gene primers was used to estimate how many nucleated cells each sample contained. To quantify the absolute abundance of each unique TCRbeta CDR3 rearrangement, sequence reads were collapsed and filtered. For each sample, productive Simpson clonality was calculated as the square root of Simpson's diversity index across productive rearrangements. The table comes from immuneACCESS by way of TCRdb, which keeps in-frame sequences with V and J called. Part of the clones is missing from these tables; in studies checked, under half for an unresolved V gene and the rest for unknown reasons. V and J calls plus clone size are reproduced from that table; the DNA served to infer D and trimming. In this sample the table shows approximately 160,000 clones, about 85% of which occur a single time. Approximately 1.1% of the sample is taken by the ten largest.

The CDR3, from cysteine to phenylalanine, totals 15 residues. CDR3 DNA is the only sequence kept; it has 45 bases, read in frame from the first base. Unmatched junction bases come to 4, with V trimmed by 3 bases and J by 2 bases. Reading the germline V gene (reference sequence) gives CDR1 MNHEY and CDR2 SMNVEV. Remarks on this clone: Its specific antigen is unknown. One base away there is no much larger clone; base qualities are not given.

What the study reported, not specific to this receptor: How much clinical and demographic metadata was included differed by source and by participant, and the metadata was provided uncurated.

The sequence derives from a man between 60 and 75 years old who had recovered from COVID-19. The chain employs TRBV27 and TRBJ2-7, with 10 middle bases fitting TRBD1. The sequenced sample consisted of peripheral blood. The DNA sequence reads TGTGCCAGCAGTTTGGCGACAGGGGGCCCCTACGAGCAGTACTTC. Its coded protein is CASSLATGGPYEQYF.